The 25 T cell receptor beta chains below all came from one sample that was sequenced in a study of cytomegalovirus exposure and HLA in healthy donors. In the PCR, 60 Vbeta and 13 Jbeta primers were used. Profiling relied on immunoSEQ multiplex PCR, and the TCRdb table lists in-frame clones only, not all of them. Found here are 150,000 to 200,000 clones, 81% of them singletons; the top ten hold approximately 2%. Sequenced sample: PBMCs. Receptor source: a man younger than 35 in good health and CMV-seronegative.

This chain joins TRBV11-2 and TRBJ1-1; TRBD1 matches 8 bases. The CDR3 loop spans 16 amino acids. Germline values: CDR1 SGHAT, CDR2 FQNNGV. The V segment lost 6 bases and the J segment 0 bases; nucleotides outside the gene matches: 9. The DNA of the CDR3 is TGTGCCAGCAGGGACAGGGCCCAAGGGGTGAACACTGAAGCTTTCTTT. Encoded protein: CASRDRAQGVNTEAFF.

The chain is built from TRBV5-1 and TRBJ2-3, with 8 bases fitting TRBD2. In germline, CDR1 is SGHRS, CDR2 YFSETQ. This CDR3 contains 17 residues. V lost 4 bases to trimming and J lost 3 bases; unmatched junction nucleotides: 13. CDR3 residues: CASSPTGGPSRTDTQYF. The CDR3 nucleotides are TGCGCCAGCAGCCCCACGGGGGGGCCTTCGAGGACAGATACGCAGTATTTT.

The V and J genes are TRBV7-9 and TRBJ2-1, with TRBD2 as a possible D gene (6 bases). Trimming cost V 3 bases and J 8 bases, with 20 bases left between them. Germline values: CDR1 SEHNR, CDR2 FQNEAQ (reference sequence). This CDR3 region has 16 residues. The DNA of the CDR3 is TGTGCCAGCAGCTTTTTGGCGGACTACCCGGATGATGAGCAGTTCTTC. Translation: CASSFLADYPDDEQFF.

The rearrangement uses TRBV15 and TRBJ1-5; 8 nucleotides line up with TRBD1. J lost 0 bases, V lost 4 bases, and 2 bases had no gene match. The CDR3 loop spans 15 amino acids. Germline CDR1 and CDR2: LNHNV and YYDKDF (reference sequence). CDR3 coding DNA: TGTGCCACCAGCATCAGGGGGCATAGCAATCAGCCCCAGCATTTT. This sequence encodes CATSIRGHSNQPQHF.

This chain connects TRBV30 to TRBJ2-6; 9 positions match TRBD1. The CDR3 consists of 16 residues. Germline V gene data show CDR1 as GTSNPN and CDR2 as SVGIG (reference sequence). With 5 bases clipped from V and 0 bases from J, the junction kept 5 bases outside the gene matches. CDR3 loop: CAWGGQGSSGANVLTF. CDR3 coding DNA: TGTGCCTGGGGGGGACAGGGAAGCTCTGGGGCCAACGTCCTGACTTTC. Looking up the rest from reference TRBV30 and TRBJ2-6 gives the full variable domain: SQTIHQWPATLVQPVGSPLSLECTVEGTSNPNLYWYRQAAGRGLQLLFYSVGIGQISSEVPQNLSASRPQDRQFILSSKKLLLSDSGFYLCAWGGQGSSGANVLTFGAGSRLTVL.

The CDR3 DNA reads as TGCAGCGTTGAAGACCCGGGACAGGGTAGCACTGAAGCTTTCTTT. It is translated as CSVEDPGQGSTEAFF. V is TRBV29-1 and J is TRBJ1-1; TRBD1 agrees at 9 bases. This CDR3 has 15 residues. Germline V CDR1 and CDR2: SQVTM, ANQGSEA. The V segment lost 0 bases and the J segment 4 bases; nucleotides outside the gene matches: 6.

This chain connects TRBV4-3 to TRBJ2-2, with D perhaps matching TRBD1 (6 bases). Germline V gene data show CDR1 as LGHNA and CDR2 as YSLEER. V lost 0 bases, J lost 3 bases, and 11 bases lay in between. The CDR3 sequence is 16 residues long. In DNA, the CDR3 is TGCGCCAGCAGCCAAGAGACAGGAGGCTACACCGGGGAGCTGTTTTTT. It specifies CASSQETGGYTGELFF.

This clone has more than one count but fewer than ten. V gene TRBV7-2 combines with J gene TRBJ2-2, with 9 bases that match TRBD2. V dropped 3 bases and J dropped 5; count of bases not matched to a gene: 4. Looked up from germline, CDR1 is SGHTA and CDR2 is FQGNSA. The CDR3 contains 15 residues. This chain's CDR3 is CASSLSGRITGELFF. As DNA, the CDR3 is TGTGCCAGCAGCTTGAGCGGGAGGATTACCGGGGAGCTGTTTTTT.

The chain joins TRBV5-5 to TRBJ2-1, with 7 positions matching TRBD2. V was clipped by 4 bases and J by 4 bases; unmatched bases: 14. CDR1 is SGHKS and CDR2 is YYEKEE in the germline V gene (reference sequence). This CDR3 contains 17 residues. CDR3 in amino acids: CASSKLPSGLIYNEQFF. The CDR3 DNA follows: TGTGCCAGCAGCAAGCTCCCTAGCGGCCTTATTTACAATGAGCAGTTCTTC.

This clone was recorded a few times. The chain couples TRBV10-3 to TRBJ2-6; tentatively, D is TRBD1 (6 bases). The CDR3 has 16 residues. V dropped 0 bases and J dropped 0 bases, with 6 bases sitting between them. In germline, CDR1 is ENHRY, CDR2 SYGVKD. CDR3 bases: TGTGCCATCAGTGAGTCAGGGGGCTCTGGGGCCAACGTCCTGACTTTC. It yields the protein CAISESGGSGANVLTF.

This chain uses TRBV9 with TRBJ2-1, with 7 bases identical to TRBD2. Germline V gene data show CDR1 as SGDLS and CDR2 as YYNGEE. The ends lost 1 base at V and 5 bases at J; junction bases unmatched: 6. The CDR3 consists of 15 residues. The CDR3 region has the DNA TGTGCCAGCAGCGTAAACGGGAGGATTGACAATGAGCAGTTCTTC. This gives the protein CASSVNGRIDNEQFF.

The rearrangement joins TRBV4-3 to TRBJ2-6; possibly TRBD1 for D (5 bases). Trimming removed 5 bases from V and 0 bases from J, with 8 bases in between. Germline V gene data show CDR1 as LGHNA and CDR2 as YSLEER. The CDR3 loop spans 15 amino acids. The DNA of the CDR3 is TGCGCCAGCAGCAAACAGGCCTCTGGGGCCAACGTCCTGACTTTC. This gives the protein CASSKQASGANVLTF.

This rearrangement joins TRBV30 to TRBJ2-3; TRBD2 might be the D (6 bases). The germline V gene encodes CDR1 GTSNPN and CDR2 SVGIG (reference sequence). The V end lost 4 bases, the J end lost 0 bases, and 11 bases lay between the germline ends. The CDR3 is made up of 14 amino acids. CDR3 sequence: CAWTLGTSTDTQYF. In DNA, the CDR3 is TGTGCCTGGACTTTGGGGACTAGCACAGATACGCAGTATTTT.

There are a few counts of this clone. The J gene is TRBJ1-1, the V gene TRBV7-2; D is unresolved. The germline V gene encodes CDR1 SGHTA and CDR2 FQGNSA. Trimming cost V 1 base and J 1 base, with 4 bases left between them. CDR3 length equals 13 residues. DNA for the CDR3: TGTGCCAGCAGCTTAGTACAGAACACTGAAGCTTTCTTT. Amino acids: CASSLVQNTEAFF.

This chain joins TRBV30 and TRBJ2-5, with 7 nucleotides matching TRBD2. The V segment lost 0 bases and the J segment 5 bases; nucleotides outside the gene matches: 15. Germline V gene lookup returns CDR1 GTSNPN and CDR2 SVGIG (reference sequence). There are 17 residues in the CDR3. The CDR3 loop reads CAWSVLLGGRARETQYF. CDR3 in DNA: TGTGCCTGGAGTGTACTTCTCGGAGGGAGGGCCAGGGAGACCCAGTACTTC.

CDR3 sequence reads: CASSLPRVDRVNTEAFF. The CDR3 DNA reads as TGTGCCAGCAGTTTACCCCGCGTTGACAGGGTGAACACTGAAGCTTTCTTT. The J gene is TRBJ1-1, the V gene TRBV27, with TRBD1 identical over 7 bases. Unmatched junction bases numbered 9, after V lost 2 bases and J lost 0 bases. The CDR3 covers 17 residues. The germline gives CDR1 MNHEY, CDR2 SMNVEV (reference sequence).

CDR3 sequence reads: CASSSLIGDTIYF. CDR3 sequence (DNA): TGCGCCAGCAGCTCCTTAATAGGGGACACCATATATTTT. This chain links TRBV5-1 with TRBJ1-3; tentative D call: TRBD1 (5 bases). CDR3 length: 13 amino acids. Germline V lookup: CDR1 SGHRS, CDR2 YFSETQ. Trimming pared 3 bases from V and 8 bases from J, leaving 12 bases between.

The rearrangement uses TRBV6-5 and TRBJ1-2; D gene ambiguous. Trimming took 2 bases from V and 6 from J, leaving 7 bases between them. Germline V gene data show CDR1 as MNHEY and CDR2 as SVGAGI. CDR3 length: 12 amino acids. The CDR3 DNA follows: TGTGCCAGCAGTTACGTATCCGATGGCTACACCTTC. The encoded protein is CASSYVSDGYTF.

This clone was observed a single time. The chain combines TRBV2 with TRBJ1-2, with a tentative D call TRBD1 (5 bases). The CDR3 is made up of 14 amino acids. In germline, CDR1 is SNHLY, CDR2 FYNNEI. Trimming cost V 0 bases and J 9 bases, with 14 bases left between them. CDR3 loop: CASSEASGIQRYTF. The CDR3 coding sequence is TGTGCCAGCAGTGAAGCATCAGGGATACAGCGCTACACCTTC.

The J gene is TRBJ2-5, the V gene TRBV7-8, with 7 bases matching TRBD1. The germline V gene has CDR1 SGHVS and CDR2 FQNEAQ. The CDR3 has 16 amino acids. Unmatched junction bases numbered 12, after V lost 4 bases and J lost 4 bases. CDR3 in amino acids: CASSSLRGRGAETQYF. The CDR3 region has the DNA TGTGCCAGCAGCTCATTAAGGGGGCGAGGCGCAGAGACCCAGTACTTC.

This clone turned up a few times. J is TRBJ1-1 and V is TRBV6-5, with D unclear. Germline V gene sequence: CDR1 MNHEY, CDR2 SVGAGI. The CDR3 runs 13 residues. Between the trimmed V and J ends, which lost 6 bases and 4 bases, there was a span of 12 bases. CDR3 sequence: CASSLQRGTEAFF. In DNA, the CDR3 is TGTGCCAGCAGCCTACAACGGGGCACTGAAGCTTTCTTT.

The chain employs TRBV27 and TRBJ1-5, with 9 bases identical to TRBD1. Germline values: CDR1 MNHEY, CDR2 SMNVEV (reference sequence). The CDR3 is 14 residues long. With V trimmed by 5 bases and J by 7 bases, 6 bases remained unmatched. This CDR3 is CASSAQGARQPQHF. DNA of the CDR3: TGTGCCAGCAGTGCACAGGGGGCAAGGCAGCCCCAGCATTTT.

The chain has TRBV29-1 and TRBJ2-5; 10 nucleotides align to TRBD1. The CDR3 runs 15 residues. Germline CDR1 SQVTM, CDR2 ANQGSEA. Trimming cost V 2 bases and J 5 bases; bases outside gene matches: 8. The CDR3 nucleotides read TGCAGCGTTGAAAAAGACAGGGGGCGAACGGAGACCCAGTACTTC. Translation: CSVEKDRGRTETQYF.

This chain joins TRBV7-2 and TRBJ2-7; 9 bases agree with TRBD2. Trimming cost V 7 bases and J 2 bases; bases outside gene matches: 6. Germline-derived CDR1 and CDR2 are SGHTA and FQGNSA. CDR3 size: 14 residues. Here the CDR3 reads CASIGSGSPYEQYF. CDR3 coding DNA: TGTGCCAGCATCGGTAGCGGGAGCCCCTACGAGCAGTACTTC.

This chain uses TRBV19 with TRBJ1-2, with D possibly TRBD1 on 5 matching bases. V was pared by 6 bases and J by 1 base, with 12 bases between. CDR3 length: 14 residues. The germline V gene encodes CDR1 LNHDA and CDR2 SQIVND (reference sequence). The CDR3 sequence: CASSSDTVNYGYTF. The CDR3 DNA sequence: TGTGCCAGTAGCTCGGACACCGTTAACTATGGCTACACCTTC.